Reported below is one T cell receptor beta chain. The antigen this receptor binds is unknown. The method behind the library was 5' RACE. For each TCR library, approximately 4,000 ng of total RNA was used. cDNA was synthesized with SMARTScribe reverse transcriptase in eight separate reactions per sample. During cDNA synthesis, template switching was used to introduce unique molecular identifiers that contained a 6-nucleotide sample barcode. Two nested PCRs of about 16 and 10 cycles amplified the TCRalpha and TCRbeta cDNA, and bead purification followed each PCR. Before amplification, the cDNA was both treated with uracil DNA-glycosylase and purified with the QIAquick PCR purification kit. In the second PCR, Illumina TruSeq-compatible adapters and sample-specific barcodes were added. Library quality and concentration were checked on TapeStation and Qubit, and libraries were pooled at about 4.9 ng each. Sequencing of the pooled libraries was done on an Illumina HiSeq2500 single-index Rapid Run using custom sequencing primers and 2 x 100 bp reads. The paper's data handling went like this. MiGEC version 1.2.6 was used for UMI-based consensus assembly to correct PCR and sequencing errors. MiXCR version 2.1.1 was used for V(D)J alignment, clonotype assembly and CDR3 extraction. Normalisation of gene usage, clonotype sharing and MAIT/NKT TCR abundance was achieved by analysing the top 1000, 10 000 and 20 000 clonotypes per sample. Diversity was computed as the inverse Simpson index with the vegan R package after downsampling to 27 000 UMIs. Paired Mann-Whitney U tests were applied to discordant twin pairs, and Benjamini-Hochberg correction was used for multiple testing. After the reads were reprocessed by TCRdb, one entry was made per CDR3 protein sequence, with no DNA. The V and J calls shown here were made by TCRdb, not taken from the authors' results. The sample table gives about 350,000 distinct CDR3 sequences. The biggest ten clones account for approximately 2% of the sample.

From each donor, a roughly 2.7 ml peripheral blood sample was drawn into PAXgene tubes and stored at -80 degrees C. Total RNA was isolated from whole blood with the PAXgene blood miRNA kit on an automated QIAcube, without T cell sorting. Peripheral blood from monozygotic twin pairs, either concordant or discordant for inflammatory bowel disease, underwent deep TCRalpha and TCRbeta repertoire profiling that used unique molecular barcoding. Smoking habits were recorded for all twin pairs, and individuals were classified as current, former or never smokers. This sample is drawn from a study of monozygotic twins with inflammatory bowel disease (dated by TCRdb to about 2019). Turning to the overall study: The complete study included 28 monozygotic twin pairs: 19 IBD-discordant Danish pairs and nine German pairs, of which four were IBD-concordant and five were IBD-discordant. The search for disease-associated traits relied mainly on comparing IBD patients with their genetically identical healthy co-twins within discordant pairs. Each individual had, on average, about 151 000 unique TCRalpha sequences and 181 000 unique TCRbeta sequences available for analysis.

Broader findings and caveats from the paper: The analysis was unable to tell apart different T cell subtypes. No difference in repertoire similarity was observed between concordant and discordant twins, possibly owing to limited statistical power. Because patients received different immunosuppressive treatments, the repertoires may have picked up extra background noise and variability between individuals. Fewer clonotypes were shared with other individuals by IBD patients than by healthy twins, most markedly in patients showing signs of disease activity. No single strong signal or clonotype linked to IBD turned up in the results, so the idea that one exists was not supported. TCRbeta repertoire diversity, by inverse Simpson index, was decreased in IBD patients compared with their healthy co-twins.

The CDR3 sequence holds 16 residues, the cysteine and phenylalanine included. The DNA sequence is not available. The chain is encoded by TRBV12-3 or TRBV12-4 joined to TRBJ2-2. The sequence derives from a human donor with ulcerative colitis or Crohn's disease, or a healthy co-twin of an affected twin (not recorded which). Sequenced material: blood. The CDR3 has the sequence CASSLNLLFNTGELFF.